This TCR beta chain came from a study of PD-1 blockade in classical Hodgkin lymphoma. The method was immunoSEQ multiplex PCR; TCRdb's version includes in-frame clones alone and lacks a portion of them. The profile shows about 10,000 clones, 70% to 80% of them singletons. Points from the study as a whole: When nivolumab was started under 1 year after ASCT, patients were excluded.

The patients all showed relapse after autologous stem cell transplantation, while their brentuximab vedotin exposure varied. A note on this clone: Its specificity is not known.

Germline V gene lookup returns CDR1 MDHEN and CDR2 SYDVKM. V lost 6 bases and J lost 1; bases outside the gene matches: 7. The CDR3 loop spans 16 amino acids. The receptor comes from a human donor with classical Hodgkin lymphoma. The chain employs TRBV28 and TRBJ2-2; 8 bases map to TRBD2. The source material was peripheral blood mononuclear cells (PBMCs), sampled at baseline. The CDR3 region has the DNA TGTGCCAGCAGGCCCACCGGGACTAGGAACACCGGGGAGCTGTTTTTT. It encodes CASRPTGTRNTGELFF. Based on the CDR3 plus reference TRBV28 and TRBJ2-2, the full variable domain is DVKVTQSSRYLVKRTGEKVFLECVQDMDHENMFWYRQDPGLGLRLIYFSYDVKMKEKGDIPEGYSVSREKKERFSLILESASTNQTSMYLCASRPTGTRNTGELFFGEGSRLTVL.